This TCR beta chain was sequenced in a study of T cell changes during pregnancy in multiple sclerosis. Assay used: immunoSEQ multiplex PCR; TCRdb lists only in-frame clones, some missing. The table has roughly 76,000 clones, 80% to 95% seen once; the top ten hold over 0.25%. Germline V gene lookup returns CDR1 LNHDA and CDR2 SQIVND (reference sequence). V was cut by 5 bases and J by 4 bases, with 23 bases left in between. The CDR3 is 17 amino acids. This clone was counted a few times. Sequences were derived from CD4+ T cells from peripheral blood mononuclear cells, sampled after pregnancy. The clonotype comes from a female donor with multiple sclerosis, enrolled in a pregnancy study. The chain combines TRBV19 with TRBJ1-2, with D possibly matching TRBD1 (6 bases). The CDR3 nucleotides read TGTGCCAGTAGTCCGCCGCGGGGGGCGGCCGGACGCTATGGCTACACCTTC. Its translation is CASSPPRGAAGRYGYTF.